This T cell receptor (beta chain) was sequenced for a study of blood T cell repertoires in COVID-19. The wider study: From the United States, Italy and Spain came samples of acute and convalescent COVID-19. From T cells, B-cell-depleted T cells, or PBMCs came the material, which was cDNA or gDNA.

Per the authors' pipeline: From reference gene primer amplification, estimates of nucleated cell counts were derived. Produced via immunoSEQ multiplex PCR; TCRdb's table is partial and in-frame only. V and J calls and clone size are as listed in that table; D and trimming were resolved from the DNA. The sample contains 300,000 to 400,000 clones, 85% to 90% of which appear only once. The CDR3 spans 16 residues. From germline, CDR1 is WSHSY and CDR2 SAAADI. V lost 2 bases and J lost 2; bases outside the gene matches: 2. Grouping used clinical history reported by participants in a survey and questionnaire.

This sequence was found in a woman younger than 45 with acute COVID-19. This rearrangement joins TRBV10-2 to TRBJ2-1; TRBD2 matches at 11 bases. The sequenced sample consisted of PBMCs or T cells enriched from blood (not recorded which). The CDR3 here is CASSEASGGTYNEQFF. In nucleotides, the CDR3 is TGCGCCAGCAGTGAGGCTAGCGGGGGGACCTACAATGAGCAGTTCTTC.